Listed here is a single T cell receptor beta chain. Its antigen remains undetermined. The input lacks base qualities; no much larger clone sits a single base away. Using the deep immunoSEQ assay, multiplex PCR amplified TCR CDR3 regions from genomic DNA. Extracted genomic DNA from each cell subset was spread evenly across all wells of several immunoSEQ 96-well plates, with each plate serving as a replicate. For sorted subsets, approximately 210 ng genomic DNA, equal to 25,000 to 35,000 T cell genomes, was loaded into each replicate PCR. Purified libraries were quantified with a Qubit 3.0 fluorometer, sized on a Bioanalyzer 2100, and re-quantified with the KAPA Library Quantification kit. Every immunoSEQ 96-well plate was sequenced on a dedicated single-read 150-cycle Illumina NextSeq 550 flow cell. Turning to the authors' computational methods: Because the immunoSEQ output included only junctional sequences and no quality scores, the filtering could not be the same as the filtering used for full-length reads. Sequences were annotated with PyIR, a Python wrapper for IgBLAST v1.9, and V/J genes and CDR3 were assigned using IMGT germline references. Reads with weak V/J assignments (E-value above 1e-6), missing CDR3, stop codons, out-of-frame junctions, or ambiguous translated residues were removed. V3J clonotypes were defined by identical inferred V gene, J gene, and CDR3 amino acid sequence. To compute the percentage overlap between repertoires, the number of shared unique clonotypes was divided by the size of the smaller repertoire. Richness of each repertoire was evaluated using RTK rarefaction, the Chao1 estimator, and Recon v2.1 estimates of unobserved clonotypes. OLGA was used to compute generation probabilities for all TCRbeta clonotypes that the gDNA method yielded from a handful of donors. TCRdb limited this immuneACCESS table to in-frame rearrangements with V and J called. A share of clones is missing; checked studies link under half to unresolved V genes, and the rest is unexplained. V and J calls and clone size come straight from that table; D and trimming were deduced from the DNA. The sample table contains 2,500,000 or so clones; only one count was recorded for 93% of them. The ten most abundant clones make up roughly 0.39% of the sample.

The data were obtained in a study of shared clonotypes between healthy human individuals (TCRdb year 2020). With respect to the entire study: A couple of women and a few men aged 18 to 49 years were included in the cohort. For each donor, three plates each were used for CD4 naive and CD4 memory, two plates were used for CD8 naive, and one plate was used for CD8 memory. The study deeply sequenced blood TCR repertoires of about five healthy adults to estimate repertoire size and the extent of clonotype sharing between individuals. To increase sequencing depth and limit assay-specific biases, TCR repertoire library preparation and sequencing were carried out by different laboratories using diverse techniques. Per donor, leukapheresis produced somewhere between about 0.94 and 9 billion PBMCs.

The donors were healthy, HIV-negative adults with no recently reported acute infections or vaccinations. Every donor was a Caucasian adult living in Nashville, Tennessee, USA. CD4+ T cells were enriched through magnetic negative selection, after which naive cells were positively selected on CD45RA and the remaining negative fraction served as the memory subset. Blood was obtained by leukapheresis, after which PBMCs were separated by Ficoll-Histopaque density gradient centrifugation and cryopreserved in liquid nitrogen vapor phase. Analytical flow cytometry was used to check the purity and quantity of each magnetically sorted T cell population. Genomic DNA was isolated from every sorted fraction and measured by UV absorbance on a Nanodrop 2000c. V has 5 bases trimmed and J has 8 bases trimmed; junction bases matching no gene number 15. CDR1 is given as MDHEN and CDR2 as SYDVKM, both from the germline V gene. From the cysteine up to the phenylalanine, the CDR3 has a length of 16 residues. Only the CDR3 DNA stays, 48 bases, in frame from base 1.

The paper's findings and limits, for the study overall: Roughly 5% of naive CD4, around 4% of naive CD8, 2% to 2.5% of memory CD4, and around 0.42% of memory CD8 clonotypes were shared across several donors. Larger estimated clonotype richness was generally found for naive subsets than for memory subsets. Because the study included only a small number of donors, the genetic and exposure-history diversity represented was limited. Only blood was sampled, and tissue TCR repertoires likely differ from those in blood. Compared with non-shared clonotypes, the clonotypes found in all four sorted-subset donors had higher generation probabilities. Pairwise subsampling led to the expectation that sequencing depth would affect the degree of clonotype sharing among donors. Even with the large sequencing depth, rarefaction of the sorted-subset datasets indicated that sequencing was incomplete.

The specimen was naive CD4+ T cells from PBMCs. According to the study, the label for this sample's cell subset or site signals: CD45RA+ positively selected. Here the chain combines TRBV28 and TRBJ2-3; 8 bases in the junction line up with TRBD2. The clonotype was recovered from a man younger than 35 in good health. Some clones in this sample may be carry-over from other donors' samples. The nucleotides read TGTGCCAGCAGTGCCCCAGGTAGCGGGGCCCCCAGTACGCAGTATTTT. Translated, it reads CASSAPGSGAPSTQYF.